These T cell receptor beta chains were read from a single sample in a study of blood T cell repertoires in COVID-19. Only in-frame clones appear in the TCRdb table, and some are missing; sequencing was by immunoSEQ multiplex PCR. The sample yields 200,000 to 250,000 clones, 84% seen once. The specimen sequenced was peripheral blood. The receptors derive from a woman older than 75 with active or convalescent COVID-19. The CDR3 runs from the conserved cysteine through the conserved F or W. The D gene is left open where the match is weak. Expanded clones get a size class; other rows say once, few or many, or leave the size out.

v_call	clone_size	j_call	d_call	cdr3_aa	cdr3_nt
TRBV3-1/TRBV3-2	few	TRBJ2-3	.	CASSPPATLSTDTQYF	TGTGCCAGCAGCCCCCCTGCTACTCTAAGCACAGATACGCAGTATTTT
TRBV7-8	.	TRBJ2-5	TRBD2	CASSPAGLKQETQYF	TGTGCCAGCAGCCCAGCGGGACTAAAACAAGAGACCCAGTACTTC
TRBV15	.	TRBJ2-5	.	CATKSEYRIGQETQYF	TGTGCCACCAAATCTGAATACAGAATTGGCCAAGAGACCCAGTACTTC
TRBV2	.	TRBJ2-3	TRBD2	CASSGTSGGEQYF	TGTGCCAGCAGTGGGACTAGCGGGGGGGAGCAGTATTTT
TRBV28	.	TRBJ2-1	.	CASSSPGGIRTGEQFF	TGTGCCAGCAGTTCCCCCGGCGGCATACGCACCGGTGAGCAGTTCTTC
TRBV6-1	few	TRBJ2-7	.	CASSEGGTDTYEQYF	TGTGCCAGCAGTGAGGGCGGGACAGACACCTACGAGCAGTACTTC
TRBV18	once	TRBJ2-3	TRBD2	CASSPPNRGGRTDTQYF	TGTGCCAGCTCACCACCGAATCGGGGGGGACGCACAGATACGCAGTATTTT
TRBV28	.	TRBJ2-3	.	CASRDTTDTQYF	TGTGCCAGCAGGGACACCACAGATACGCAGTATTTT
TRBV11-3	.	TRBJ2-3	.	CASSLTGSGSDTQYF	TGTGCCAGCAGCCTCACAGGATCCGGCTCAGATACGCAGTATTTT
TRBV30	.	TRBJ2-2	.	CAWSGLGKNTGELFF	TGTGCCTGGAGTGGTCTCGGGAAGAACACCGGGGAGCTGTTTTTT
TRBV5-1	.	TRBJ2-7	TRBD2	CASSLVGLAGEQYF	TGCGCCAGCAGCTTGGTGGGACTAGCGGGGGAGCAGTACTTC
TRBV2	.	TRBJ1-1	TRBD1	CASKGQANTEAFF	TGTGCCAGCAAGGGACAGGCTAACACTGAAGCTTTCTTT
TRBV5-8	.	TRBJ2-5	TRBD1	CASIMSDRGQTQYF	TGTGCCAGCATCATGTCAGACAGGGGGCAGACCCAGTACTTC
TRBV18	.	TRBJ2-1	.	CASSPQRASANNEQFF	TGTGCCAGCTCACCCCAAAGGGCTAGCGCCAACAATGAGCAGTTCTTC
TRBV11-2	.	TRBJ2-5	.	CASSLDEAAGDGETQYF	TGTGCCAGCAGCTTAGATGAGGCGGCAGGGGACGGGGAGACCCAGTACTTC
TRBV7-3	.	TRBJ2-7	TRBD1	CASSLQTGGDHEQYF	TGTGCCAGCAGCCTTCAGACAGGGGGGGACCACGAGCAGTACTTC
TRBV9	.	TRBJ2-7	.	CASSSRTGYEQYF	TGTGCCAGCAGCTCCCGCACCGGCTACGAGCAGTACTTC
TRBV10-3	.	TRBJ1-6	TRBD1	CAISIQGASYNSPLHF	TGTGCCATCAGTATACAGGGGGCTTCCTATAATTCACCCCTCCACTTT
TRBV11-3	.	TRBJ1-1	.	CASSFRGRGAWAFF	TGTGCCAGCAGCTTTCGAGGGAGGGGCGCGTGGGCTTTCTTT
TRBV7-2	.	TRBJ2-7	.	CASSLSRGLAYEQYF	TGTGCCAGCAGCTTATCCCGGGGGTTGGCCTACGAGCAGTACTTC
TRBV5-1	.	TRBJ2-3	TRBD1	CASSWLGGEDTQYF	TGCGCCAGCAGCTGGTTAGGGGGCGAAGATACGCAGTATTTT
TRBV3-1/TRBV3-2	.	TRBJ2-7	TRBD1	CASSHTPGDRASYEQYF	TGTGCCAGCAGCCACACACCGGGGGACAGGGCCTCCTACGAGCAGTACTTC
TRBV3-1/TRBV3-2	once	TRBJ2-1	TRBD1	CASTGQGVANIYNEQFF	TGTGCCAGCACTGGACAGGGGGTGGCAAACATCTACAATGAGCAGTTCTTC
TRBV18	.	TRBJ2-5	TRBD1	CASSKSAGTGTLAETQYF	TGTGCCAGCTCTAAATCCGCCGGGACAGGCACCCTAGCGGAGACCCAGTACTTC
TRBV9	.	TRBJ2-5	TRBD2	CASSRSGIRETQYF	TGTGCCAGCAGCCGTAGCGGGATAAGGGAGACCCAGTACTTC
TRBV5-1	.	TRBJ2-7	.	CATAPGLLNSYEQYF	TGCGCCACGGCACCGGGACTCTTGAACTCCTACGAGCAGTACTTC